The clone carrying this TCR beta chain was detected only a few times. What it binds is not known. The authors extracted RNA and reverse transcribed it into cDNA as the sequencing template. Method: immunoSEQ multiplex PCR; TCRdb's copy keeps in-frame clones and lacks some. The table has approximately 300,000 clones, 55% to 75% seen once. In germline, CDR1 is SGHRS, CDR2 YFSETQ. The V and J ends lost 3 bases and 12 bases respectively, with 18 bases between them. This CDR3 has 14 residues. The data stem from a study of CD8+ T cells in alopecia areata. In the study overall: Each day, treated patients took oral tofacitinib twice, at 5 to 10 mg per dose.

Treatment noted: oral pan-JAK inhibitor, 5-10 mg twice daily. Findings and limits, study-wide: Throughout tofacitinib, many expanded lesional clones continued to persist in scalp and blood. Clonality exceeded that of normal scalp in lesional scalp, most notably in alopecia totalis/universalis. Scalp sample sequencing also detects resident alphabeta T cells of normal skin.

This chain links TRBV5-1 with TRBJ1-4; maybe TRBD1 (5 bases). Sequencing was performed on CD4+ T cells sorted from blood, taken at week 24, from a patient treated with tofacitinib. The TCR comes from a human donor with alopecia areata. For the CDR3, the DNA is TGCGCCAGCAGCTATGGGACCATCCGCGAGGAACTGTTTTTT. Its protein is CASSYGTIREELFF.